Listed below are T cell receptor beta chains from one sample, sequenced in a study of regulatory T cells in long-lasting Graves disease. One entry per CDR3 protein, called by TCRdb with MiXCR from the multiplex PCR reads. Of 500,000 to 700,000 distinct CDR3 sequences in the sample, around 30% were seen once. The material sequenced was peripheral blood mononuclear cells (PBMCs), taken when the disease was refractory, from a patient treated with antithyroid drugs. The receptors come from a female donor with Graves disease. Both conserved end residues are part of each CDR3. D genes are given only for firm matches. Size is stated for part of the rows, as once, few or many counts, or as a class when the clone is expanded.

j_gene	d_gene	abundance	v_gene	CDR3nt	CDR3aa
TRBJ2-5	.	.	TRBV27	TGTGCCAGCAGTCCCCTCAATAGCCTTGAGACCCAGTACTTC	CASSPLNSLETQYF
TRBJ2-5	TRBD1	.	TRBV29-1	TGCAGCGTTGATCTGGAGACAGGGGAGACCCAGTACTTC	CSVDLETGETQYF
TRBJ1-4	.	.	TRBV28	TGTGCCAGTACCATATACCCGCCGGGGATGGGTACTGAAAAACTGTTTTTT	CASTIYPPGMGTEKLFF
TRBJ1-1	TRBD1	few	TRBV12-3/TRBV12-4	TGTGCCAGCAGGCTTTCGGGGGACAGTGAAGCTTTCTTT	CASRLSGDSEAFF
TRBJ1-4	.	.	TRBV9	TGTGCCAGCAGCCAGGGTACCCCCGGCGAAAAACTGTTTTTT	CASSQGTPGEKLFF
TRBJ1-1	TRBD1	.	TRBV10-2	TGCGCCAGCAGTGAGTCGGCAACAGGGGGCCGGGTGAACACTGAAGCTTTCTTT	CASSESATGGRVNTEAFF
TRBJ1-5	TRBD1	many	TRBV2	TGTGCCAGCAGTCCGGGACAGGGCCCCCAGCATTTT	CASSPGQGPQHF
TRBJ2-1	TRBD2	.	TRBV20-1	TGCAGTGCTCCCCAGGCGGCGGGAGGGCCAGTGAGTATGTACAATGAGCAGTTCTTC	CSAPQAAGGPVSMYNEQFF
TRBJ2-5	.	.	TRBV6-1	TGTGCCAGCAGTGAACGTCGACAGAACCAAGAGACCCAGTACTTC	CASSERRQNQETQYF
TRBJ1-2	TRBD1	.	TRBV20-1	TGCAGTGCTAGAGATTGGGACAGGGGGAGCGGCTATGGCTACACCTTC	CSARDWDRGSGYGYTF
TRBJ1-4	TRBD1	.	TRBV30	TGTGCCTGGAGCGAGGGACAGGTATTTAATGAAAAACTGTTTTTT	CAWSEGQVFNEKLFF
TRBJ2-7	TRBD1	.	TRBV20-1	TGCAGTGCTAGAGATCAGGGACAGGGCCCCTACGAGCAGTACTTC	CSARDQGQGPYEQYF
TRBJ2-7	.	many	TRBV2	TGTGCCAGCAGGCCCGGACGGGGGAGTACCTACGAGCAGTACTTC	CASRPGRGSTYEQYF
TRBJ1-2	TRBD1	few	TRBV29-1	TGCAGCTCCCACAGGGGAATCGATGGCTACACCTTC	CSSHRGIDGYTF
TRBJ2-5	.	.	TRBV6-1	TGTGCCAGCAGTGAAAGCCGCCGGGCCCCCTTGGGCCAAGAGACCCAGTACTTC	CASSESRRAPLGQETQYF
TRBJ2-2	TRBD1	.	TRBV6-2/TRBV6-3	TGTGCCAGCAGTTGGACAGGGCGTAGCACCGGGGAGCTGTTTTTT	CASSWTGRSTGELFF